A selection of T cell receptor beta chains follows, all from one sample in a study of early T cells in non-severe SARS-CoV-2 infection. MiXCR, applied by TCRdb to the 5' RACE reads, yields one record per CDR3 protein. Here the sample spans approximately 70,000 distinct CDR3 sequences, about a tenth being singletons. The source material was whole blood, sampled at baseline. Receptors originate from an adult who was a healthcare worker with PCR-confirmed SARS-CoV-2 infection or an uninfected control (not recorded which). Both conserved end residues are part of each CDR3. The D gene is left open where the match is weak. Rows give clone size only sometimes, using once, few, many, or a class for an expanded clone.

v_gene	j_gene	abundance	d_gene	CDR3nt	CDR3aa
TRBV7-9	TRBJ1-1	many	.	TGTGCCAGCACCACACAAGACGCGCACACTGAAGCTTTCTTT	CASTTQDAHTEAFF
TRBV20-1	TRBJ1-1	.	TRBD1	TGCAGTGCCACTAGGGGGCAAAACACTGAAGCTTTCTTT	CSATRGQNTEAFF
TRBV7-2	TRBJ2-5	many	TRBD2	TGTGCCAGCAGATCCCCACTAGCGGGGGTTAGCGAGACCCAGTACTTC	CASRSPLAGVSETQYF
TRBV6-5	TRBJ2-2	.	.	TGTGCCAGCAGCCCGGGGCCGAACACCGGGGAGCTGTTTTTT	CASSPGPNTGELFF
TRBV18	TRBJ1-1	many	.	TGTGCCAGCTCACTCGGGCCTGTGAACACTGAAGCTTTCTTT	CASSLGPVNTEAFF
TRBV7-3	TRBJ2-1	few	.	TGTGCCAGCAGCTCCACAGGGTTGCCCTACAATGAGCAGTTCTTC	CASSSTGLPYNEQFF
TRBV12-3/TRBV12-4	TRBJ2-1	many	.	TGTGCCAGCAGCCTCGACAGGCTGGGCTACAATGAGCAGTTCTTC	CASSLDRLGYNEQFF
TRBV30	TRBJ1-3	.	.	TGTGCCTGGAGTGTAACGAGGAAAAGCTCTGGAAACACCATATATTTT	CAWSVTRKSSGNTIYF
TRBV30	TRBJ2-7	.	TRBD1	TGTGCCTGGAGTGTCCGGGACAGGGGGACCTACGAGCAGTACTTC	CAWSVRDRGTYEQYF
TRBV18	TRBJ1-1	once	.	TGTGCCAGCTCACCCATTTTCGTCGGGACATCTGAAGCTTTCTTT	CASSPIFVGTSEAFF
TRBV29-1	TRBJ2-7	many	TRBD1	TGCAGCGTTGGGTTGGGGGACAGGGTCTACGAGCAGTACTTC	CSVGLGDRVYEQYF
TRBV7-9	TRBJ1-1	.	.	TGTGCCAGCAGCGAAACCGCGCCGGGCGCTGAAGCTTTCTTT	CASSETAPGAEAFF
TRBV6-4	TRBJ2-3	.	TRBD1	TGTGCCAGCAGCGTGGGACAGACAGATACGCAGTATTTT	CASSVGQTDTQYF
TRBV18	TRBJ2-3	many	TRBD1	TGTGCCAGCTCCCACGGGACAGACACAGATACGCAGTATTTT	CASSHGTDTDTQYF
TRBV10-3	TRBJ2-4	few	.	TGTGCCATCAGTGAGTCGGGCGCGAGGAGTTGGGTGTACTTC	CAISESGARSWVYF
TRBV10-3	TRBJ1-2	few	.	TGTGCCATCAGTGAGTCGTCTGGGGGCGAGGGCTACACCTTC	CAISESSGGEGYTF
TRBV5-1	TRBJ1-1	few	.	TGCGCCAGCAGCTTGGGTGCGCAGGGCCGTGAAGCTTTCTTT	CASSLGAQGREAFF
TRBV7-2	TRBJ2-7	many	.	TGTGCCAGCAGCTTAGCCCGGGACCCTTCCGAGCAGTACTTC	CASSLARDPSEQYF
TRBV5-4	TRBJ2-5	many	.	TGTGCCAGCAGCTTCTATGAGATTCTGGGGGGTCGGGAGACCCAGTACTTC	CASSFYEILGGRETQYF
TRBV6-6	TRBJ1-1	.	TRBD1	TGTGCCAGCAGTGAACGGGACAGGGGAATGGGCACTGAAGCTTTCTTT	CASSERDRGMGTEAFF
TRBV11-2	TRBJ2-3	few	.	TGTGCCAGCAGCTTACTACTTCGTACAGATACGCAGTATTTT	CASSLLLRTDTQYF
TRBV2	TRBJ2-2	many	.	TGTGCCAGCAGTGACAGGCGTGACACCGGGGAGCTGTTTTTT	CASSDRRDTGELFF
TRBV10-3	TRBJ2-7	many	.	TGTGCCATCAGTGAGTCGGGTAGGGCCCGCGAGCAGTACTTC	CAISESGRAREQYF
TRBV10-2	TRBJ2-3	few	TRBD2	TGCGCCAGCAGTGCTGCCGGGGGGGATACAGATACGCAGTATTTT	CASSAAGGDTDTQYF
TRBV7-9	TRBJ2-7	few	TRBD1	TGTGCCAGCAGCTTAGCGGGACAGGGGGCCCGCGGGGAGCAGTACTTC	CASSLAGQGARGEQYF
TRBV7-7	TRBJ2-5	.	TRBD1	TGTGCTAGCACGGCCGGGACAGGGGCGGAAGAGACCCAGTACTTC	CASTAGTGAEETQYF
TRBV2	TRBJ2-5	.	TRBD2	TGTGCCAGCAGTGAAGCGGGGGAGGGCCCCCAAGAGACCCAGTACTTC	CASSEAGEGPQETQYF
TRBV6-6	TRBJ1-1	.	TRBD1	TGTGCCAGCAGTTACTCCGGGACAGGTATCACTGAAGCTTTCTTT	CASSYSGTGITEAFF
TRBV15	TRBJ2-1	.	.	TGTGCCACCAGCAGAGGAGGAGCGGGTAACTCCTACAATGAGCAGTTCTTC	CATSRGGAGNSYNEQFF
TRBV7-2	TRBJ2-1	few	.	TGTGCCAGCAGCCCGGGGGCGGAGCAGTTCTTC	CASSPGAEQFF
TRBV7-2	TRBJ2-7	.	.	TGTGCCAGCAGCCACGACTTTGGGAGTGGATACGAGCAGTACTTC	CASSHDFGSGYEQYF
TRBV20-1	TRBJ2-7	few	TRBD2	TGCAGTGCTAGAGATTACCGGGGGGAGGGCTACGAGCAGTACTTC	CSARDYRGEGYEQYF
TRBV5-6	TRBJ2-4	.	TRBD1	TGTGCCAGCAGCTCAATTGGACAGGGGGCATTAGGGTCCCAAAACATTCAGTACTTC	CASSSIGQGALGSQNIQYF
TRBV4-3	TRBJ1-1	many	.	TGCGCCAGCAGCCAAGATTTACGGCAGGAAGCTTTCTTT	CASSQDLRQEAFF
TRBV3-1	TRBJ1-6	few	TRBD1	TGTGCCAGCAGCCAAGACCCGACAGGGAATAATTCACCCCTCCACTTT	CASSQDPTGNNSPLHF
TRBV7-2	TRBJ2-1	.	TRBD2	TGTGCCAGCAGCATGGCTAGCGGGGGGGCGTTCGTCTCCTACAATGAGCAGTTCTTC	CASSMASGGAFVSYNEQFF
TRBV5-1	TRBJ2-7	many	.	TGCGCCAGCAGCTTGGGTTCCAGCGGTTCTACCTACGAGCAGTACTTC	CASSLGSSGSTYEQYF